The clone carrying this TCR delta chain turned up a few times. The protein held in TCRdb is that of a much larger clone and does not match this DNA's translation at residue 6, likely because of a read error; the protein shown is translated from the DNA. V trimming: 4 bases; J trimming: 0 bases; junction bases outside the gene matches: 16. This CDR3 spans 18 amino acids. In germline, CDR1 is GEAIGNYY, CDR2 EKD. The data belong to a study of gamma-delta T cells after stem cell transplantation. TCRdb ran CATT on the RT-PCR reads. The sample shows about 1,700 delta-chain clones, under 6% of them seen only once.

The V gene is TRDV2, the J gene TRDJ1; TRDD3 matches 7 bases. As TCRdb names no J gene, one was assigned here on the basis of a DNA match to germline. Specimen: gamma-delta T cells. This sequence was found in a human donor. It is not recorded whose cells these are; they may come from a transplant donor. This CDR3 is CACEAMGDPDKYTDKLIF. CDR3 nucleotide sequence: TGTGCCTGTGAGGCTATGGGGGACCCAGATAAGTACACCGATAAACTCATCTTT.